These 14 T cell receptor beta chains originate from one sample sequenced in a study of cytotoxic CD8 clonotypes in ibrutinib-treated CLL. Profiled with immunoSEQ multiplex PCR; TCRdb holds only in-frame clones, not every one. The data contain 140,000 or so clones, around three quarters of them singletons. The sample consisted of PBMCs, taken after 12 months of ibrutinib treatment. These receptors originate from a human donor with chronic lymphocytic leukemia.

The CDR3 nucleotides read TGTGCCAGCAGGGGTACAGGGTTACCTGAGCAGTTCTTC. It encodes CASRGTGLPEQFF. This chain joins TRBV25-1 and TRBJ2-1; possible D gene TRBD1, 6 bases. This CDR3 contains 13 residues. Germline V gives CDR1 MGHDK, CDR2 SYGVNS. V gave up 6 bases and J gave up 9 bases, with 15 bases separating them.

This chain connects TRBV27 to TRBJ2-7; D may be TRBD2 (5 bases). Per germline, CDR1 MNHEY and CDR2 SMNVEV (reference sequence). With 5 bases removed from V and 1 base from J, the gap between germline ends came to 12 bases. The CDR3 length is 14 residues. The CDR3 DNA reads TGTGCCAGCAGTCAGTCATGGGAGTCCTACGAGCAGTACTTC. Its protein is CASSQSWESYEQYF.

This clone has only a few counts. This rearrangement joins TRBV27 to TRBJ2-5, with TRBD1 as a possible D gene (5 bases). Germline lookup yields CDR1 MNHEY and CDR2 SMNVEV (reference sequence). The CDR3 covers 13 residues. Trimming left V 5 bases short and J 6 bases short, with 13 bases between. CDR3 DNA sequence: TGTGCCAGCAGTAAACAGGAGTTTCAGACCCAGTACTTC. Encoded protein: CASSKQEFQTQYF.

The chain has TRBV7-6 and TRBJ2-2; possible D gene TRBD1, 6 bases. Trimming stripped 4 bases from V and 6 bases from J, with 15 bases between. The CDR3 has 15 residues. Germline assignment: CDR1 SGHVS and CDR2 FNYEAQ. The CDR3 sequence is CASSSPKGDSGELFF. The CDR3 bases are TGTGCCAGCAGCTCCCCCAAGGGGGATTCCGGGGAGCTGTTTTTT. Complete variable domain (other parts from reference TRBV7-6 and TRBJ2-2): GAGVSQSPRYKVTKRGQDVALRCDPISGHVSLYWYRQALGQGPEFLTYFNYEAQQDKSGLPNDRFSAERPEGSISTLTIQRTEQRDSAMYRCASSSPKGDSGELFFGEGSRLTVL.

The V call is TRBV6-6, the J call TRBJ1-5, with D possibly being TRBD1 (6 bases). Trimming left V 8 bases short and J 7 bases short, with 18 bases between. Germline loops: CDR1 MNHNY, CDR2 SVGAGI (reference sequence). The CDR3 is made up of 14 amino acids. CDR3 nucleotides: TGTGCCAGCTCACAGGGATTGGACGGCCAGCCCCAGCATTTT. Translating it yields CASSQGLDGQPQHF.

The CDR3 loop is CASSQFSGSSYEQYF. The CDR3 region has the DNA TGTGCCAGCAGCCAATTTAGCGGGAGCTCCTACGAGCAGTACTTC. The gene calls are TRBV14 and TRBJ2-7; 9 bases agree with TRBD2. The germline gives CDR1 SGHDN, CDR2 FVKESK. This CDR3 comprises 15 residues. The ends lost 2 bases at V and 0 bases at J; junction bases unmatched: 2.

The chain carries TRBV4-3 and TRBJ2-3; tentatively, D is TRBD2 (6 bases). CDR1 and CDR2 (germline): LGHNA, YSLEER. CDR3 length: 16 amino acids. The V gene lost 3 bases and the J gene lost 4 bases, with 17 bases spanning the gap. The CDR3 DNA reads TGCGCCAGCAGCCAGGGGGGAAAATTTAGCTCAGATACGCAGTATTTT. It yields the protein CASSQGGKFSSDTQYF.

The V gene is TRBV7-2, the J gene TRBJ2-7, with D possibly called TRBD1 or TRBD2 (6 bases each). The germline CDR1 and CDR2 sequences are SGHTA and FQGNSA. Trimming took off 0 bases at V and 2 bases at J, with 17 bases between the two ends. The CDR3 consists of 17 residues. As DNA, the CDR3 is TGTGCCAGCAGCTTAGCCGGGAGAGGACAGCCCCCCTACGAGCAGTACTTC. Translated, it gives CASSLAGRGQPPYEQYF.

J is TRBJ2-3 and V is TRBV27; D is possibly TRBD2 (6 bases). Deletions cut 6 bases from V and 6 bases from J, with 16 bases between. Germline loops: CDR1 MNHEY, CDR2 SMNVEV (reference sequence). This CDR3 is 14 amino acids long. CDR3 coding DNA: TGTGCCAGCAGGGGGGGTCGCGTATGGGATACGCAGTATTTT. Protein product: CASRGGRVWDTQYF.

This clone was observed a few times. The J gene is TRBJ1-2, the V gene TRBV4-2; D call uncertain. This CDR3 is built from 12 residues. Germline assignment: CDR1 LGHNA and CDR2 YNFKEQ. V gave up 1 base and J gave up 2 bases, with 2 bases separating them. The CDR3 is CASSQANYGYTF. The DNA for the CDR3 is TGTGCCAGCAGCCAAGCCAACTATGGCTACACCTTC.

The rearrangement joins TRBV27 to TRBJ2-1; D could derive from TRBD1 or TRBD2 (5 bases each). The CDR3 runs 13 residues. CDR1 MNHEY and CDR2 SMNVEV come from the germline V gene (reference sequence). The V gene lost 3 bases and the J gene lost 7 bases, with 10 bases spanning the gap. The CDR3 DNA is TGTGCCAGCAGTTTTGGGGGAGTGAATGAGCAGTTCTTC. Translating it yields CASSFGGVNEQFF.

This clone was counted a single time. CDR3 protein: CASSPRQGNTEAFF. DNA of the CDR3: TGTGCCAGCTCACCTCGACAGGGGAACACTGAAGCTTTCTTT. The V and J genes are TRBV18 and TRBJ1-1; 7 bases agree with TRBD1. CDR3 length: 14 amino acids. The germline V gene encodes CDR1 KGHSH and CDR2 LQKENI. Trimming cost V 3 bases and J 1 base; bases outside gene matches: 2.

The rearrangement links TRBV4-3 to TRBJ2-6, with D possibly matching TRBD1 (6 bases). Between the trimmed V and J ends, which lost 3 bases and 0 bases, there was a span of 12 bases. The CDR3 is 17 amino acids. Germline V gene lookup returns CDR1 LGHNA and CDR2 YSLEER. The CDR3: CASSHRQAASGANVLTF. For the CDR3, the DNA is TGCGCCAGCAGCCATAGACAGGCCGCCTCTGGGGCCAACGTCCTGACTTTC.

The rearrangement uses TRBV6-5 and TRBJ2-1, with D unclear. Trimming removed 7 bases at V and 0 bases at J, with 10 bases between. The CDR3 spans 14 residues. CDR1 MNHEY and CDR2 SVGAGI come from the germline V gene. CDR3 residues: CASNLRGSYNEQFF. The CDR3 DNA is TGTGCCAGCAACCTGAGAGGCTCCTACAATGAGCAGTTCTTC.